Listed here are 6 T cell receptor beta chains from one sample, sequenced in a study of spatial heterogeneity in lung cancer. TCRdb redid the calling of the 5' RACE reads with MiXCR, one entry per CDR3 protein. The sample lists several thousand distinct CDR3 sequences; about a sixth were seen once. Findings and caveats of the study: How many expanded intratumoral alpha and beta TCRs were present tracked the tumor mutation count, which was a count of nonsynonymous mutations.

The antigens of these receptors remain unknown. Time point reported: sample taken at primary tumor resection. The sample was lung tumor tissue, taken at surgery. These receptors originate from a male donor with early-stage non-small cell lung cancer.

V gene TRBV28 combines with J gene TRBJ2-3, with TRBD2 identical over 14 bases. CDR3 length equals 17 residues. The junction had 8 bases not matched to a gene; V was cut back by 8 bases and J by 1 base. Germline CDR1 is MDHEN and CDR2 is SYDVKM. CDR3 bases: TGTGCCAGCGGCCGACTAGCGGGGGGGCAGGGCACAGATACGCAGTATTTT. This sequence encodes CASGRLAGGQGTDTQYF.

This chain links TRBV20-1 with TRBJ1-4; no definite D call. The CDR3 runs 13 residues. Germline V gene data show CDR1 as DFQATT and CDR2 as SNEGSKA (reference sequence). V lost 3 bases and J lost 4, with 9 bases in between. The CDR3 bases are TGCAGTGCTAGGTTAATAGATAATGAAAAACTGTTTTTT. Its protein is CSARLIDNEKLFF.

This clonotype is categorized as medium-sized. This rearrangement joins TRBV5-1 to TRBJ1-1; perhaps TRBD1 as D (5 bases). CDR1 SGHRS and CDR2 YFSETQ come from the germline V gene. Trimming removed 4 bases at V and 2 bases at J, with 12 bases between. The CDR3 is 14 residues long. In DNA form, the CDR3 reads TGCGCCAGCAGCACGGACACCCTTAACACTGAAGCTTTCTTT. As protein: CASSTDTLNTEAFF.

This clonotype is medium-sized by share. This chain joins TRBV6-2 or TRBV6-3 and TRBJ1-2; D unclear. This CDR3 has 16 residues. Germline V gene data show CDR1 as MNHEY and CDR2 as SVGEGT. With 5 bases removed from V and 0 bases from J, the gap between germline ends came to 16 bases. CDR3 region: CASSRSGSLSNYGYTF. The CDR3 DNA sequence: TGTGCCAGCAGTCGATCCGGGTCCCTGTCTAACTATGGCTACACCTTC.

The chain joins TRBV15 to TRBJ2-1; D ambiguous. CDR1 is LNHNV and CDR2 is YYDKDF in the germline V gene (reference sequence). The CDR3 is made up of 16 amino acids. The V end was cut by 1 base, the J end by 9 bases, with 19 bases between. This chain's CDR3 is CATSRARSRSEAEQFF. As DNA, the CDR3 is TGTGCCACCAGCAGAGCTCGCTCGCGGAGTGAGGCTGAGCAGTTCTTC. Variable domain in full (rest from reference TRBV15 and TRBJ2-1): DAMVIQNPRYQVTQFGKPVTLSCSQTLNHNVMYWYQQKSSQAPKLLFHYYDKDFNNEADTPDNFQSRRPNTSFCFLDIRSPGLGDTAMYLCATSRARSRSEAEQFFGPGTRLTVL.

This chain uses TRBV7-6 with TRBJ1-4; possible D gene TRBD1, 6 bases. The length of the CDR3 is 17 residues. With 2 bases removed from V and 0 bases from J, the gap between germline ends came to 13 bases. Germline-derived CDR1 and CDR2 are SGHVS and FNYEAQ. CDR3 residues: CASSLNARQATNEKLFF. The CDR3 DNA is TGTGCCAGCAGCTTAAATGCCCGACAGGCAACTAATGAAAAACTGTTTTTT.